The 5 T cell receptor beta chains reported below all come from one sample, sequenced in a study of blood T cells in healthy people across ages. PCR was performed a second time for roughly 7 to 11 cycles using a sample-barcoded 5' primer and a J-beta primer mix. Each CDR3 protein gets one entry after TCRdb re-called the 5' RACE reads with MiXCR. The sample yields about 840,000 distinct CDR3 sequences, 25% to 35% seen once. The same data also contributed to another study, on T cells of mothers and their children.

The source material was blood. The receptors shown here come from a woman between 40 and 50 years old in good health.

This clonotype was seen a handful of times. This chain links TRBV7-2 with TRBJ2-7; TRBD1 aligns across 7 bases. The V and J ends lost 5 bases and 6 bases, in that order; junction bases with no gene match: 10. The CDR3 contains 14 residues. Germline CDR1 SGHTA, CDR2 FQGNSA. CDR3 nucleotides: TGTGCCAGCAGCCCGCAGTCGGACAGGAGCGAGCAGTACTTC. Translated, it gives CASSPQSDRSEQYF.

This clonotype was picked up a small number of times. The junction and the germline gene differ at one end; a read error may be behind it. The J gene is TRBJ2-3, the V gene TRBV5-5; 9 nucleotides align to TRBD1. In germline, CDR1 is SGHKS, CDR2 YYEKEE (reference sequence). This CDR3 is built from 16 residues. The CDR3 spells CASSHDAGQGRDTRYF. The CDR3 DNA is TGTGCCAGCAGCCACGACGCGGGACAGGGTCGGGATACGCGGTATTTT.

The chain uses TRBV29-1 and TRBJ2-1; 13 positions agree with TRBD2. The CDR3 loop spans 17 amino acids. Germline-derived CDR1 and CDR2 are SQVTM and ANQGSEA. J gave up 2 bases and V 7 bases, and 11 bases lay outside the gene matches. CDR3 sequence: CSARTSGGYLAYNEQFF. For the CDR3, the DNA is TGCAGCGCCCGGACTAGCGGGGGCTATCTCGCCTACAATGAGCAGTTCTTC.

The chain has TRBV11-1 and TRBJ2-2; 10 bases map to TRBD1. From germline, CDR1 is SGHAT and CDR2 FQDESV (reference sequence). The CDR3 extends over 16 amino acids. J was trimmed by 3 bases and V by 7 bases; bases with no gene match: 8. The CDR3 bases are TGTGCCAGCAACCTTCTGGGGACAGGGGACACCGGGGAGCTGTTTTTT. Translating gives CASNLLGTGDTGELFF.

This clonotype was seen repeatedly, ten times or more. The chain's CDR3 is CASSPFKGGYTF. CDR3 coding DNA: TGTGCCAGCAGCCCTTTCAAGGGTGGCTACACCTTC. The J gene is TRBJ1-2, the V gene TRBV6-2 or TRBV6-3; D unresolved. The CDR3 runs to 12 residues. Germline CDR1 MNHEY, CDR2 SVGEGT. The V gene lost 6 bases and the J gene lost 7 bases, with 12 bases spanning the gap.